Following are 17 T cell receptor beta chains from one sample sequenced in a study of T cell responses to AZD1222 COVID-19 vaccine. Only in-frame clones appear in the TCRdb table, and some are missing; sequencing was by immunoSEQ multiplex PCR. The sample lists 170,000 or so clones; roughly nine tenths were seen once. Material: peripheral blood, obtained on day 0 of AZD1222 vaccination. All receptors derive from an adult in good health.

The chain uses TRBV3-1 (or the pseudogene TRBV3-2) and TRBJ2-6; D remains unclear. This CDR3 has 17 amino acids. V lost 6 bases and J lost 0, with 15 bases in between. Germline CDR1 reads LGHDT; CDR2 reads YNNKEL (reference sequence). The CDR3 DNA reads TGTGCCAGCAGACCCAGGCGCATAACCTCTGGGGCCAACGTCCTGACTTTC. Amino acid sequence: CASRPRRITSGANVLTF.

This chain links TRBV30 with TRBJ2-2; 10 bases line up with TRBD2. Germline V gene sequence: CDR1 GTSNPN, CDR2 SVGIG (reference sequence). Trimming cost V 8 bases and J 15 bases; bases outside gene matches: 12. This CDR3 region has 12 residues. CDR3: CAAQAGGVSMFF. The DNA of the CDR3 is TGTGCCGCCCAAGCGGGGGGGGTTTCGATGTTTTTT.

This clone was counted once. This chain connects TRBV12-3 or TRBV12-4 to TRBJ1-1; D is ambiguous. The CDR3 loop spans 13 amino acids. V lost 3 bases and J lost 1, with 6 bases in between. The CDR3: CASSFQENTEAFF. The CDR3 DNA is TGTGCCAGCAGTTTTCAGGAGAACACTGAAGCTTTCTTT.

Remarks on this clone: Other DNA variants within this sample encode the same CDR3. The chain has TRBV7-3 and TRBJ1-2; possibly TRBD1 for D (6 bases). With 2 bases removed from V and 2 bases from J, the gap between germline ends came to 6 bases. Per the germline V gene, CDR1 is SGHTA and CDR2 is FQGTGA. This CDR3 region has 13 residues. This CDR3 reads CASSLGQNYGYTF. CDR3 nucleotides: TGTGCCAGCAGCTTAGGACAGAACTATGGCTACACCTTC.

The chain has TRBV10-3 and TRBJ1-2, with D possibly being TRBD1 (6 bases). The germline gives CDR1 ENHRY, CDR2 SYGVKD. Trimming cost V 4 bases and J 14 bases, with 17 bases left between them. This CDR3 is built from 12 residues. The DNA of the CDR3 is TGTGCCATCAGTGGTTCCGGGGGGGCAGATACCTTC. This translates into CAISGSGGADTF.

The chain has TRBV2 and TRBJ2-4, with 7 bases lining up with TRBD2. Germline V gene lookup returns CDR1 SNHLY and CDR2 FYNNEI. The CDR3 is 15 residues long. V shed 0 bases and J 10 bases; nucleotides not matched to a gene: 9. The DNA of the CDR3 is TGTGCCAGCAGTGAAGCGCTAGGGGAGGGTTGGATTCAGTACTTC. Translating gives CASSEALGEGWIQYF.

This clone was seen a handful of times. The chain combines TRBV7-2 with TRBJ1-1; D unclear. Trimming left V 4 bases short and J 5 bases short, with 14 bases between. The CDR3 covers 14 residues. CDR1 SGHTA and CDR2 FQGNSA come from the germline V gene. The CDR3 sequence: CASSSKPGETEAFF. CDR3 coding DNA: TGTGCCAGCAGCTCGAAGCCCGGGGAGACTGAAGCTTTCTTT.

This clone has only one observation. CDR3 loop: CASSVVAGSPGNTIYF. The CDR3 DNA follows: TGTGCCAGCAGCGTAGTCGCGGGCTCTCCTGGAAACACCATATATTTT. This rearrangement joins TRBV9 to TRBJ1-3; unclear D gene. This CDR3 comprises 16 residues. Germline V gene sequence: CDR1 SGDLS, CDR2 YYNGEE. Trimming cost V 0 bases and J 2 bases, with 12 bases left between them.

The V call is TRBV6-6, the J call TRBJ2-5; 12 bases are shared with TRBD2. V was clipped by 6 bases and J by 5 bases; unmatched bases: 7. CDR3 length equals 15 residues. The germline gives CDR1 MNHNY, CDR2 SVGAGI (reference sequence). The CDR3 sequence is CASSGLAGSLETQYF. The DNA for the CDR3 is TGTGCCAGCAGCGGACTAGCGGGGAGTCTGGAGACCCAGTACTTC.

The gene calls are TRBV6-5 and TRBJ2-1; tentative D call: TRBD1 (5 bases). Germline V CDR1 and CDR2: MNHEY, SVGAGI. The V end was cut by 5 bases, the J end by 7 bases, with 6 bases between. This CDR3 contains 11 residues. This chain's CDR3 is CASSQGNEQFF. DNA of the CDR3: TGTGCCAGCAGTCAGGGTAATGAGCAGTTCTTC.

This rearrangement joins TRBV6-2 or TRBV6-3 to TRBJ1-2, with unresolved D. V was cut by 2 bases and J by 3 bases, with 10 bases left in between. Germline lookup yields CDR1 MNHEY and CDR2 SVGEGT. The CDR3 contains 14 residues. The CDR3 protein is CASSYRGGDYGYTF. As DNA, the CDR3 is TGTGCCAGCAGTTACCGCGGCGGGGACTATGGCTACACCTTC.

The chain's CDR3 is CASELGGGNTEAFF. DNA of the CDR3: TGTGCCAGTGAATTGGGAGGAGGAAACACTGAAGCTTTCTTT. The rearrangement joins TRBV6-5 to TRBJ1-1; D is uncertain. This CDR3 region has 14 residues. V was shortened by 9 bases and J by 2 bases, with 16 bases between the two germline ends. CDR1 MNHEY and CDR2 SVGAGI come from the germline V gene.

The chain is built from TRBV2 and TRBJ1-5, with 8 bases lining up with TRBD1. The CDR3 has 15 residues. The V gene end was trimmed by 6 bases and the J gene end by 5 bases; junction bases not matched to a gene: 9. The germline V gene encodes CDR1 SNHLY and CDR2 FYNNEI. CDR3 residues: CASRDGQGGDQPQHF. The CDR3 region has the DNA TGTGCCAGCAGAGACGGACAGGGCGGGGATCAGCCCCAGCATTTT. The complete variable domain, with remaining parts taken from reference TRBV2 and TRBJ1-5, reads EPEVTQTPSHQVTQMGQEVILRCVPISNHLYFYWYRQILGQKVEFLVSFYNNEISEKSEIFDDQFSVERPDGSNFTLKIRSTKLEDSAMYFCASRDGQGGDQPQHFGDGTRLSIL.

The rearrangement links TRBV7-2 to TRBJ1-5; D might be TRBD1 (5 bases). Germline CDR1 and CDR2: SGHTA and FQGNSA. V lost 1 base and J lost 5, with 15 bases in between. This CDR3 has 16 amino acids. This CDR3 is CASSLEGRGRDQPQHF. The CDR3 DNA reads as TGTGCCAGCAGCTTAGAGGGGAGAGGTAGGGATCAGCCCCAGCATTTT.

This clone turned up a few times. This chain joins TRBV12-3 or TRBV12-4 and TRBJ1-2, with D possibly TRBD1 on 5 matching bases. Between the trimmed V and J ends, which lost 3 bases and 8 bases, there was a span of 13 bases. The CDR3 sequence is 13 residues long. The CDR3 DNA is TGTGCCAGCAGTTTTGGGCAGGGAGGGGGCTACACCTTC. Protein: CASSFGQGGGYTF.

The V and J genes are TRBV4-3 and TRBJ2-5, with 14 bases aligning to TRBD2. Germline V gene lookup returns CDR1 LGHNA and CDR2 YSLEER. Germline trimming cut 0 bases from V and 4 bases from J; bases unmatched to any gene: 13. This CDR3 region has 20 residues. CDR3 residues: CASSQEIPGGLAGEGETQYF. Here the CDR3 DNA reads TGCGCCAGCAGCCAAGAGATCCCCGGGGGACTAGCGGGGGAGGGAGAGACCCAGTACTTC.

J is TRBJ1-6 and V is TRBV27, with D possibly TRBD1 on 5 matching bases. The V end lost 1 base, the J end lost 16 bases, and 17 bases lay between the germline ends. CDR1 MNHEY and CDR2 SMNVEV come from the germline V gene (reference sequence). The CDR3 runs to 14 residues. This CDR3 is CASSLLGRGRALHF. In nucleotides, the CDR3 is TGTGCCAGCAGTTTATTAGGTCGGGGCAGGGCACTCCACTTT.